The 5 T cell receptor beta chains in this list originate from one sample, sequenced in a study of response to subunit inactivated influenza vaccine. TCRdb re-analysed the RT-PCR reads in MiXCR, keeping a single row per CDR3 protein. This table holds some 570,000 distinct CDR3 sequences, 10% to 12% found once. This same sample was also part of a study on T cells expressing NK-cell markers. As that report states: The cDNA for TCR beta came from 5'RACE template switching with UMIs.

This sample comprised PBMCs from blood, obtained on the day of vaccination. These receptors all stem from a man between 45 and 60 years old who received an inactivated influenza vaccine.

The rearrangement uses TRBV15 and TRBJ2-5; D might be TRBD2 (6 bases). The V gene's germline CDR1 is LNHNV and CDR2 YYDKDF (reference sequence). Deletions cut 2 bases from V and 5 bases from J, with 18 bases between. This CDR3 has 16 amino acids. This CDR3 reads CATSRPPGLQEETQYF. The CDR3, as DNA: TGTGCCACCAGCAGACCTCCGGGACTCCAGGAGGAGACCCAGTACTTC.

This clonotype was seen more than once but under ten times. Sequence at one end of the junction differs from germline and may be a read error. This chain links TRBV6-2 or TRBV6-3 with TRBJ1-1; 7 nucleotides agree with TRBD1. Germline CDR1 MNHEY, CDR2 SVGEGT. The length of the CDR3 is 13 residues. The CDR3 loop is CTSNQGGITEAFF. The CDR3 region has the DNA TGTACCAGCAACCAGGGGGGAATCACTGAAGCTTTCTTT.

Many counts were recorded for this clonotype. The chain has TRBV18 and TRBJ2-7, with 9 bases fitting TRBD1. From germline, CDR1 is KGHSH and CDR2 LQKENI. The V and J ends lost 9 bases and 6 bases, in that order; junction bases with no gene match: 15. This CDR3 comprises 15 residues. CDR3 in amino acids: CASLLLPGQGGEQYF. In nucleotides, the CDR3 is TGTGCCAGTCTCCTCCTCCCGGGACAGGGTGGCGAGCAGTACTTC.

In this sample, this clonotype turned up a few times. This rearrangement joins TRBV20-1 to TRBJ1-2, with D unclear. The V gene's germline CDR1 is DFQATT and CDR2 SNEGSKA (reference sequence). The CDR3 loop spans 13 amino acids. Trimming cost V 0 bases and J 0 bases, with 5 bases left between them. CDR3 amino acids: CSARDQTNYGYTF. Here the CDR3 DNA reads TGCAGTGCTAGAGATCAGACTAACTATGGCTACACCTTC.

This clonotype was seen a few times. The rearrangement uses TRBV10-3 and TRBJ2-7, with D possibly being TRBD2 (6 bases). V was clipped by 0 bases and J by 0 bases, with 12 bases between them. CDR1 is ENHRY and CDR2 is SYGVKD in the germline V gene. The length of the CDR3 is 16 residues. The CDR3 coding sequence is TGTGCCATCAGTGAGTCCTCTAGCGCGAGCTCCTACGAGCAGTACTTC. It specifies CAISESSSASSYEQYF.